Listed below are T cell receptor beta chains from one sample, sequenced in a study of cytomegalovirus exposure and HLA in healthy donors. TCRdb's table, derived via immunoSEQ multiplex PCR, lists solely in-frame clones and lacks some. The repertoire holds under 300,000 clones, with about 66% as singletons. The sequenced sample was PBMCs. The receptors come from a female donor in good health and CMV-seronegative. The CDR3 runs from the conserved cysteine through the conserved F or W. The D gene is left open where the match is weak. Clone size is not always given. Where it is, it says once, few, many or a class for expanded clones.

TRBV6-5	TRBJ1-1	-	-	CASSPQGNTEAFF	TGTGCCAGCAGTCCACAGGGGAACACTGAAGCTTTCTTT
TRBV29-1	TRBJ2-3	-	TRBD2	CSVEGLAGIYTQYF	TGCAGCGTTGAAGGGCTAGCGGGGATTTATACGCAGTATTTT
TRBV21-1	TRBJ2-1	-	-	CASLRLAFEQFF	TGTGCTTCATTGCGACTAGCGTTTGAGCAGTTCTTC
TRBV5-1	TRBJ2-7	-	-	CASSLTGSGSYEQYF	TGCGCCAGCAGCTTGACAGGGTCGGGATCCTACGAGCAGTACTTC
TRBV15	TRBJ1-2	few	TRBD1	CATSRRQGAQGYTF	TGTGCCACCAGCAGACGACAGGGGGCGCAAGGCTACACCTTC
TRBV9	TRBJ2-3	-	TRBD2	CASSAELAGDTTDTQYF	TGTGCCAGCAGCGCCGAACTAGCGGGAGACACCACAGATACGCAGTATTTT
TRBV18	TRBJ2-2	-	TRBD1	CASSQRTGGGTGELFF	TGTGCCAGCTCACAACGGACAGGGGGTGGAACCGGGGAGCTGTTTTTT
TRBV7-9	TRBJ2-7	-	-	CASSSPGTQGYEQYF	TGTGCCAGCAGTTCCCCCGGGACTCAGGGCTACGAGCAGTACTTC
TRBV5-1	TRBJ2-7	-	-	CASTERQWPYEQYF	TGCGCCAGCACAGAGAGGCAGTGGCCCTACGAGCAGTACTTC
TRBV7-2	TRBJ2-7	-	-	CASSLGHLYEQYF	TGTGCCAGCAGCTTGGGACACCTCTACGAGCAGTACTTC
TRBV6-5	TRBJ2-7	once	TRBD2	CASSYSSSGSSYEQYF	TGTGCCAGCAGTTACTCCTCTAGCGGGAGCTCCTACGAGCAGTACTTC
TRBV6-5	TRBJ1-1	-	TRBD1	CASRETGGTEAFF	TGTGCCAGCAGGGAAACAGGGGGCACTGAAGCTTTCTTT
TRBV5-1	TRBJ1-2	-	TRBD1	CASSLRTGPAQDGYTF	TGCGCCAGCAGCTTGAGGACAGGGCCAGCGCAAGATGGCTACACCTTC
TRBV5-4	TRBJ2-2	-	-	CASRLGVNTGELFF	TGTGCCAGCAGGCTAGGGGTAAACACCGGGGAGCTGTTTTTT
TRBV6-5	TRBJ2-7	-	-	CASSSSDEQYF	TGTGCCAGCAGTTCGAGCGACGAGCAGTACTTC
TRBV7-8	TRBJ2-7	-	TRBD2	CASSLELAGDYTEQYF	TGTGCCAGCAGCTTAGAGCTAGCGGGAGACTATACCGAGCAGTACTTC
TRBV7-9	TRBJ2-7	-	-	CASSYRVYEQYF	TGTGCCAGCAGCTACAGGGTTTACGAGCAGTACTTC
TRBV6-1	TRBJ2-7	few	-	CASSLGGAWTYEQYF	TGTGCCAGCAGCCTAGGGGGGGCTTGGACCTACGAGCAGTACTTC
TRBV6-1	TRBJ1-1	once	-	CASRGPRDTKAFF	TGTGCCAGCAGGGGACCCCGGGACACCAAAGCTTTCTTT
TRBV11-2	TRBJ2-3	-	TRBD2	CASSLSPKTGGGTDTQYF	TGTGCCAGCAGCTTAAGCCCGAAGACGGGAGGAGGCACAGATACGCAGTATTTT
TRBV7-9	TRBJ1-3	-	TRBD1	CASSPQATGRLGNTIYF	TGTGCCAGCAGCCCACAGGCGACAGGGCGCTTGGGGAACACCATATATTTT
TRBV19	TRBJ1-1	few	-	CASRVSTEAFF	TGTGCCAGTAGGGTGAGCACTGAAGCTTTCTTT
TRBV10-1	TRBJ2-3	-	TRBD1	CASSESGQGADTQYF	TGCGCCAGCAGTGAGTCGGGACAGGGGGCAGATACGCAGTATTTT
TRBV4-2	TRBJ2-7	few	TRBD2	CASSPTPGLADSYEQYF	TGTGCCAGCAGCCCAACACCGGGACTAGCGGACTCATACGAGCAGTACTTC
TRBV6-4	TRBJ2-1	-	TRBD2	CASSDSGGTYNKQFF	TGTGCCAGCAGTGACTCGGGGGGGACCTACAATAAGCAGTTCTTC
TRBV5-1	TRBJ2-3	few	-	CASSGHLPTDTQYF	TGCGCCAGCAGCGGGCACTTACCCACAGATACGCAGTATTTT
TRBV30	TRBJ1-4	-	-	CAWRTPWVGRSNEKLFF	TGTGCCTGGAGGACACCTTGGGTCGGCCGAAGTAATGAAAAACTGTTTTTT
TRBV7-6	TRBJ2-1	few	TRBD2	CASSLGVAGVRNEQFF	TGTGCCAGCAGCTTAGGTGTAGCGGGAGTGAGGAATGAGCAGTTCTTC
TRBV27	TRBJ2-3	-	TRBD2	CASGKIAGGPGLNTQYF	TGTGCCAGCGGAAAAATAGCGGGAGGGCCGGGGTTAAATACGCAGTATTTT
TRBV7-9	TRBJ2-7	-	-	CASSLNGNYEQYF	TGTGCCAGCAGCTTAAACGGGAACTACGAGCAGTACTTC
TRBV7-9	TRBJ1-2	-	TRBD1	CASSFRDRVVEGYTF	TGTGCCAGCAGCTTTCGGGACAGGGTGGTAGAGGGCTACACCTTC
TRBV19	TRBJ1-6	-	TRBD1	CASSKGAGFYNSPLHF	TGTGCCAGTAGTAAGGGGGCAGGATTCTATAATTCACCCCTCCACTTT
TRBV10-3	TRBJ2-2	-	TRBD2	CAISLAGGATGELFF	TGTGCCATCAGCCTAGCGGGAGGGGCCACCGGGGAGCTGTTTTTT
TRBV5-5	TRBJ1-1	-	-	CASSLQVGDTEAFF	TGTGCCAGCAGCTTGCAGGTGGGTGACACTGAAGCTTTCTTT
TRBV4-1	TRBJ2-7	-	TRBD1	CASSPRTGPYEQYF	TGCGCCAGCAGCCCGCGGACAGGACCCTACGAGCAGTACTTC
TRBV5-1	TRBJ2-7	-	TRBD2	CASSYSPGTTYEQYF	TGCGCCAGCAGCTACTCTCCGGGGACTACCTACGAGCAGTACTTC
TRBV5-1	TRBJ2-6	-	-	CASSRDPQGTGANVLTF	TGCGCCAGCAGCCGGGATCCGCAGGGGACTGGGGCCAACGTCCTGACTTTC
TRBV2	TRBJ2-1	few	TRBD2	CASRPTSGRVGEQFF	TGTGCCAGCAGGCCGACTAGCGGGAGGGTCGGGGAGCAGTTCTTC
TRBV28	TRBJ1-5	-	TRBD1	CASSNRQGSGNQPQHF	TGTGCCAGCAGTAACCGACAGGGCTCCGGCAATCAGCCCCAGCATTTT
TRBV25-1	TRBJ2-1	few	TRBD2	CASSALAGANNEQFF	TGTGCCAGCAGTGCCTTAGCGGGAGCTAACAATGAGCAGTTCTTC
TRBV7-9	TRBJ2-7	-	-	CASRRETFEQYF	TGTGCCAGCAGGAGGGAAACTTTCGAGCAGTACTTC
TRBV19	TRBJ2-7	-	TRBD1	CASSILGGQAPYEQYF	TGTGCCAGTAGTATCTTAGGGGGACAGGCGCCCTACGAGCAGTACTTC
TRBV7-6	TRBJ2-7	few	-	CASSSLQGRGSYEQYF	TGTGCCAGCAGCTCGTTACAGGGCCGGGGCTCCTACGAGCAGTACTTC
TRBV7-9	TRBJ2-7	-	TRBD1	CASSAGQGVFGQYF	TGTGCCAGCAGCGCCGGACAGGGGGTGTTCGGGCAGTACTTC
TRBV5-1	TRBJ1-2	-	-	CASRSQTLTQVRDGYTF	TGCGCCAGCAGGTCCCAGACCTTAACCCAGGTCAGAGATGGCTACACCTTC
TRBV9	TRBJ1-2	few	-	CASSAPNGYTF	TGTGCCAGCAGCGCCCCCAATGGCTACACCTTC
TRBV27	TRBJ2-5	-	-	CASSVGRGETQYF	TGTGCCAGCAGTGTCGGGAGAGGGGAGACCCAGTACTTC
TRBV6-6	TRBJ1-2	-	-	CASYWGGGYTF	TGTGCCAGCTACTGGGGGGGTGGCTACACCTTC
TRBV28	TRBJ1-1	-	TRBD1	CASSPGDRGRYTEAFF	TGTGCCAGCAGTCCCGGGGACAGGGGGCGGTACACTGAAGCTTTCTTT
TRBV18	TRBJ1-3	few	-	CASSPYRVMYGTAITPYIF	-
TRBV5-1	TRBJ1-1	once	-	CASSLELNTEAFF	TGCGCCAGCAGCTTAGAGTTGAACACTGAAGCTTTCTTT
TRBV30	TRBJ1-4	-	-	CAWRGGAVRKLFF	TGTGCCTGGAGGGGGGGGGCAGTACGAAAACTGTTTTTT
TRBV27	TRBJ2-7	-	-	CASSSYHRYEQYF	TGTGCCAGCAGTTCCTATCACCGGTACGAGCAGTACTTC
TRBV27	TRBJ2-5	-	TRBD2	CASSPGTSIQETQYF	TGTGCCAGCAGTCCCGGGACTAGTATACAAGAGACCCAGTACTTC
TRBV11-3	TRBJ2-7	-	-	CASSQTREQYF	TGTGCCAGCAGCCAAACCCGGGAGCAGTACTTC